This T cell receptor (beta chain) was identified during a study of blood T cells in healthy people across ages. Study-level findings and limits: The diversity estimates, figures obtained from one million T cells, were considered underestimates.

Primed by a sample-barcoded 5' primer and a J-beta primer mix, a second PCR proceeded for roughly 7 to 11 cycles. TCRdb passed the 5' RACE reads through MiXCR, listing each CDR3 protein once. The repertoire holds around 750,000 distinct CDR3 sequences, with roughly 50% as singletons. The CDR3 extends over 15 amino acids. Germline V gene lookup returns CDR1 MNHEY and CDR2 SMNVEV (reference sequence). The V end lost 2 bases, the J end lost 2 bases, and 10 bases lay between the germline ends. With regard to this clonotype: Its specificity is not known.

This rearrangement joins TRBV27 to TRBJ1-5; D gene ambiguous. The receptor was derived from a man older than 75 in good health. Sequences were obtained from blood. The CDR3 spells CASSLRDGGNQPQHF. In DNA form, the CDR3 reads TGTGCCAGCAGTTTACGAGACGGAGGCAATCAGCCCCAGCATTTT.